Presented here are 18 T cell receptor beta chains from one specimen sequenced in a study of blood T cell repertoires in COVID-19. Assay used: immunoSEQ multiplex PCR; TCRdb lists only in-frame clones, some missing. There are some 270,000 clones in the sample; around nine tenths occur only once, and over 2.5% lies in the top ten. The sample consisted of PBMCs or T cells enriched from blood (not recorded which). Receptors were obtained from a woman between 35 and 50 years old who had been exposed to COVID-19.

The genes are TRBV19 and TRBJ1-6; D is perhaps TRBD1 (5 bases). Trimming shortened V by 5 bases and J by 4 bases, and 15 bases separated the two germline ends. This CDR3 has 16 residues. CDR1 is LNHDA, CDR2 SQIVND, per germline (reference sequence). The CDR3 region is CASSPRSDSYNSPLHF. In nucleotides, the CDR3 is TGTGCCAGTAGTCCCCGTTCAGACAGTTATAATTCACCCCTCCACTTT.

The chain carries TRBV4-3 and TRBJ2-4; 7 nucleotides match TRBD1. After removal of 0 bases from V and 3 bases from J, the junction contained 11 bases not matched to a gene. Germline values: CDR1 LGHNA, CDR2 YSLEER. The CDR3 consists of 18 residues. In DNA, the CDR3 is TGCGCCAGCAGCCAAGATGGACCAGGGGGAAGCTTCAAAAACATTCAGTACTTC. It codes for CASSQDGPGGSFKNIQYF.

The rearrangement joins TRBV9 to TRBJ2-2; 7 bases agree with TRBD2. Per germline, CDR1 SGDLS and CDR2 YYNGEE. The CDR3 runs 15 residues. V gave up 4 bases and J gave up 7 bases; unmatched junction bases: 10. This CDR3 is CASSLMAGRDGELFF. CDR3 DNA sequence: TGTGCCAGCAGCCTAATGGCAGGGAGGGACGGGGAGCTGTTTTTT.

The chain is built from TRBV28 and TRBJ1-1; D remains unclear. Germline V gene data show CDR1 as MDHEN and CDR2 as SYDVKM. Trimming shortened V by 3 bases and J by 1 base, and 6 bases separated the two germline ends. There are 13 residues in the CDR3. CDR3 DNA sequence: TGTGCCAGCAGTTTCGTAGCGAACACTGAAGCTTTCTTT. Translated: CASSFVANTEAFF.

V gene TRBV6-2 or TRBV6-3 combines with J gene TRBJ2-2; 7 nucleotides line up with TRBD2. Per germline, CDR1 MNHEY and CDR2 SVGEGT. The junction had 5 bases not matched to a gene; V was cut back by 2 bases and J by 5 bases. The CDR3 has 15 residues. CDR3 amino acids: CASSYRGEGTGELFF. The CDR3 bases are TGTGCCAGCAGTTACCGCGGGGAGGGGACCGGGGAGCTGTTTTTT.

The chain uses TRBV5-1 and TRBJ1-1; the match to TRBD1 covers 9 bases. In germline, CDR1 is SGHRS, CDR2 YFSETQ. V lost 4 bases to trimming and J lost 3 bases; unmatched junction nucleotides: 16. The CDR3 length is 18 residues. CDR3 DNA: TGCGCCAGCAGCCCAAGGGCGGGACAGGGAGGAGGTTACACTGAAGCTTTCTTT. Protein: CASSPRAGQGGGYTEAFF. The entire variable domain, with the rest obtained from reference TRBV5-1 and TRBJ1-1, is as follows: KAGVTQTPRYLIKTRGQQVTLSCSPISGHRSVSWYQQTPGQGLQFLFEYFSETQRNKGNFPGRFSGRQFSNSRSEMNVSTLELGDSALYLCASSPRAGQGGGYTEAFFGQGTRLTVV.

The chain links TRBV7-2 to TRBJ2-1; 9 bases map to TRBD2. Trimming removed 2 bases from V and 5 bases from J; junction bases left unmatched: 13. CDR1 SGHTA and CDR2 FQGNSA come from the germline V gene. There are 18 residues in the CDR3. Here the CDR3 reads CASSLRLAGSAWNNEQFF. CDR3 in DNA: TGTGCCAGCAGCTTACGGCTAGCGGGATCGGCGTGGAACAATGAGCAGTTCTTC.

The V call is TRBV19, the J call TRBJ1-2, with D possibly matching TRBD1 (5 bases). Trimming removed 4 bases from V and 8 bases from J, with 8 bases in between. Germline CDR1 is LNHDA and CDR2 is SQIVND (reference sequence). The CDR3 runs to 11 residues. This chain's CDR3 is CASSTGLGYTF. CDR3 DNA sequence: TGTGCCAGTAGTACAGGGTTGGGCTACACCTTC. Combining the CDR3 with reference TRBV19 and TRBJ1-2 gives the whole variable domain DGGITQSPKYLFRKEGQNVTLSCEQNLNHDAMYWYRQDPGQGLRLIYYSQIVNDFQKGDIAEGYSVSREKKESFPLTVTSAQKNPTAFYLCASSTGLGYTFGSGTRLTVV.

This clone was recorded a few times. The chain joins TRBV7-2 to TRBJ1-2, with a possible D match to TRBD1 (6 bases). There are 13 residues in the CDR3. Trimming took 6 bases from V and 6 from J, leaving 14 bases between them. Germline values: CDR1 SGHTA, CDR2 FQGNSA. CDR3 in DNA: TGTGCCAGCAGGCAAACAGGGACCGATGGCTACACCTTC. Translating gives CASRQTGTDGYTF.

This clone has a single count. This rearrangement joins TRBV25-1 to TRBJ1-6; possibly TRBD1 for D (5 bases). The CDR3 covers 11 residues. V was shortened by 7 bases and J by 14 bases, with 12 bases between the two germline ends. Germline V lookup: CDR1 MGHDK, CDR2 SYGVNS. This chain's CDR3 is CASMQGATLHF. The CDR3 DNA sequence: TGTGCCAGCATGCAGGGTGCGACCCTCCACTTT.

This chain joins TRBV18 and TRBJ2-4, with 7 nucleotides matching TRBD2. Germline trimming cut 1 base from V and 1 base from J; bases unmatched to any gene: 7. Germline loops: CDR1 KGHSH, CDR2 LQKENI. The CDR3 totals 17 residues. The CDR3 spells CASSPLISGLAKNIQYF. The CDR3 DNA reads TGTGCCAGCTCACCACTTATTAGCGGGCTTGCCAAAAACATTCAGTACTTC.

With regard to this clone: This specimen includes other DNA sequences encoding the same CDR3. This chain connects TRBV7-2 to TRBJ2-7, with 9 bases that match TRBD1. The germline gives CDR1 SGHTA, CDR2 FQGNSA. The J segment lost 2 bases and the V segment lost 5 bases, leaving 4 bases of the junction unmatched. The CDR3 loop spans 14 amino acids. The CDR3 is CASSPGQGPYEQYF. For the CDR3, the DNA is TGTGCCAGCAGCCCGGGACAGGGCCCCTACGAGCAGTACTTC.

This clone was observed a handful of times. This chain joins TRBV7-3 and TRBJ2-3; TRBD2 agrees at 11 bases. The CDR3 covers 16 residues. The V gene end was trimmed by 2 bases and the J gene end by 8 bases; junction bases not matched to a gene: 9. Germline V CDR1 and CDR2: SGHTA, FQGTGA. The CDR3 is CASSLGGLAGGSTQYF. The CDR3 region has the DNA TGTGCCAGCAGCTTAGGGGGCCTAGCGGGAGGTTCTACGCAGTATTTT.

The rearrangement links TRBV5-8 to TRBJ1-2, with 8 bases that match TRBD1. Looked up from germline, CDR1 is SGHTS and CDR2 is YDEGEE. The J segment lost 4 bases and the V segment lost 4 bases, leaving 6 bases of the junction unmatched. The CDR3 is 14 residues long. The CDR3 region is CASSGQQGVYGYTF. The CDR3 DNA sequence: TGTGCCAGCAGCGGGCAACAGGGGGTCTATGGCTACACCTTC.

The rearrangement joins TRBV7-9 to TRBJ2-7, with D perhaps TRBD1 (5 bases). Looked up from germline, CDR1 is SEHNR and CDR2 is FQNEAQ (reference sequence). This CDR3 has 14 amino acids. Trimming took off 3 bases at V and 0 bases at J, with 9 bases between the two ends. The CDR3 DNA reads TGTGCCAGCAGCTTTGGGGCTGCCTCCTACGAGCAGTACTTC. This sequence encodes CASSFGAASYEQYF.

On this clone: The sample holds other DNA sequences that translate to the same CDR3. The chain recombines TRBV7-8 with TRBJ1-4, with 7 bases matching TRBD1. Germline assignment: CDR1 SGHVS and CDR2 FQNEAQ. The CDR3 is 16 residues long. V lost 2 bases, J lost 0 bases, and 3 bases stayed unmatched. Here the CDR3 reads CASSLTGTATNEKLFF. CDR3 nucleotides: TGTGCCAGCAGCTTAACTGGGACAGCAACTAATGAAAAACTGTTTTTT.

The CDR3 loop reads CASSHAGDQPQHF. CDR3 in DNA: TGTGCCAGCAGCCATGCAGGGGATCAGCCCCAGCATTTT. V usage is TRBV3-1 (or the pseudogene TRBV3-2) and J usage is TRBJ1-5; tentative D call: TRBD1 (6 bases). The CDR3 runs to 13 residues. V lost 3 bases and J lost 5, with 8 bases in between. Germline CDR1 LGHDT, CDR2 YNNKEL (reference sequence).

This clone was seen more than once but under ten times. The chain couples TRBV7-2 to TRBJ2-7; possibly TRBD2 for D (5 bases). This CDR3 region has 14 residues. The germline V and J ends were trimmed by 5 bases and 1 base, with 12 bases remaining between them. The V gene's germline CDR1 is SGHTA and CDR2 FQGNSA. The CDR3 bases are TGTGCCAGCAGCGGTAGGACGGGATCCTACGAGCAGTACTTC. This translates into CASSGRTGSYEQYF.